This entry describes one T cell receptor beta chain. Its cognate antigen is unknown. This sequence may be a read error, since a much larger clone differs from it by one base. The CDR3 contains 15 residues. Trimming shortened V by 4 bases and J by 3 bases, and 13 bases separated the two germline ends. From germline, CDR1 is DFQATT and CDR2 SNEGSKA (reference sequence). Sample-barcoded 5' priming and a J-beta primer mix drove a second PCR of about 6 to 12 cycles. TCRdb fed the 5' RACE reads into MiXCR, producing one record per CDR3 protein. The sample has about 1.1 million distinct CDR3 sequences, roughly two fifths seen once. This specimen comes from a study of blood T cells in healthy people across ages. About the research overall: Roughly one uniquely barcoded beta molecule per two T cells was captured. Study-wide results and caveats: Naive CD4+ cell counts and diversity both ran higher in long-lived than in aged donors. Naive T cell percentage and TCR beta diversity correlated strongly.

The sample, about 9.2 milliliters of peripheral blood, was drawn from each donor. The V call is TRBV20-1, the J call TRBJ2-6, with D possibly being TRBD1 (6 bases). Material for sequencing was blood. The receptor's source is a man between 18 and 29 years old in good health. For the CDR3, the DNA is TGCAGTGCTACACAGGGTTCTGTTGGGGCCAACGTCCTGACTTTC. It specifies CSATQGSVGANVLTF.